The 8 T cell receptor beta chains presented below share a single source sample, sequenced in a study of blood T cell repertoires in COVID-19. Method: immunoSEQ multiplex PCR; TCRdb's copy keeps in-frame clones and lacks some. The data contain a few hundred thousand clones, approximately 85% of them singletons. The sequencing input was PBMCs or T cells enriched from blood (not recorded which). These receptors were collected from a woman between 25 and 40 years old who had recovered from COVID-19.

This chain joins TRBV6-2 or TRBV6-3 and TRBJ1-2, with D possibly matching TRBD1 (6 bases). CDR3 length: 13 residues. CDR1 and CDR2 from the germline V gene are MNHEY and SVGEGT. V was cut by 6 bases and J by 5 bases, with 13 bases left in between. CDR3 sequence (DNA): TGTGCCAGCAGCCTTGACAGGCTTTATGGCTACACCTTC. This encodes CASSLDRLYGYTF.

The rearrangement links TRBV10-3 to TRBJ1-5; tentative D call: TRBD1 (5 bases). Trimming took off 10 bases at V and 2 bases at J, with 9 bases between the two ends. Germline V gene lookup returns CDR1 ENHRY and CDR2 SYGVKD. This CDR3 contains 12 residues. CDR3 sequence reads: CATAGGNQPQHF. The DNA of the CDR3 is TGTGCCACCGCGGGGGGCAATCAGCCCCAGCATTTT.

The V call is TRBV7-9, the J call TRBJ1-6; TRBD1 aligns across 9 bases. In germline, CDR1 is SEHNR, CDR2 FQNEAQ (reference sequence). The CDR3 has 15 residues. V lost 9 bases to trimming and J lost 9 bases; unmatched junction nucleotides: 12. The CDR3 here is CASSPGQGLFSPLHF. The CDR3 region has the DNA TGTGCCAGTTCCCCGGGACAGGGTTTATTTTCACCCCTCCACTTT.

The genes are TRBV28 and TRBJ2-1, with 7 bases aligning to TRBD1. Germline V gene sequence: CDR1 MDHEN, CDR2 SYDVKM. Unmatched junction bases numbered 19, after V lost 6 bases and J lost 5 bases. This CDR3 has 18 residues. The CDR3 DNA sequence: TGTGCCAGCAGCGAAGTGGGGGCCCGACAGGGAAGAGACAATGAGCAGTTCTTC. Amino acid sequence: CASSEVGARQGRDNEQFF.

The rearrangement joins TRBV5-4 to TRBJ2-1, with TRBD1 matching over 9 bases. This CDR3 is built from 14 residues. Germline V gives CDR1 SGHNT, CDR2 YYREEE (reference sequence). The V segment lost 3 bases and the J segment 7 bases; nucleotides outside the gene matches: 5. The CDR3 loop is CASSWGQGNNEQFF. The CDR3 region has the DNA TGTGCCAGCAGCTGGGGACAGGGCAATAATGAGCAGTTCTTC.

About this clone: This CDR3 is also generated by other DNA sequences in the sample. CDR3 DNA: TGTGCCTGGAGTGTACGGGAGAACACTGAAGCTTTCTTT. Its translation is CAWSVRENTEAFF. The J gene is TRBJ1-1, the V gene TRBV30; D uncertain. This CDR3 comprises 13 residues. Trimming shortened V by 0 bases and J by 1 base, and 6 bases separated the two germline ends. Germline CDR1 and CDR2: GTSNPN and SVGIG (reference sequence).

The chain couples TRBV19 to TRBJ1-3; no reliable D call. This CDR3 has 11 amino acids. The germline V gene encodes CDR1 LNHDA and CDR2 SQIVND (reference sequence). Trimming took off 6 bases at V and 4 bases at J, with 4 bases between the two ends. The CDR3 is CASSLGNTIYF. CDR3 in DNA: TGTGCCAGTAGCCTCGGAAACACCATATATTTT.

CDR3 bases: TGTGCCAGCAGCGTAGATTCCGGGAGGAAGTCCTACAATGAGCAGTTCTTC. Its protein product is CASSVDSGRKSYNEQFF. V gene TRBV9 combines with J gene TRBJ2-1; 7 nucleotides match TRBD2. This CDR3 is 17 amino acids long. Trimming at V came to 0 bases and at J to 1 base, leaving 7 bases not matched to a gene. The germline V gene encodes CDR1 SGDLS and CDR2 YYNGEE. Supplemented by reference TRBV9 and TRBJ2-1, the full variable domain reads DSGVTQTPKHLITATGQRVTLRCSPRSGDLSVYWYQQSLDQGLQFLIQYYNGEERAKGNILERFSAQQFPDLHSELNLSSLELGDSALYFCASSVDSGRKSYNEQFFGPGTRLTVL.